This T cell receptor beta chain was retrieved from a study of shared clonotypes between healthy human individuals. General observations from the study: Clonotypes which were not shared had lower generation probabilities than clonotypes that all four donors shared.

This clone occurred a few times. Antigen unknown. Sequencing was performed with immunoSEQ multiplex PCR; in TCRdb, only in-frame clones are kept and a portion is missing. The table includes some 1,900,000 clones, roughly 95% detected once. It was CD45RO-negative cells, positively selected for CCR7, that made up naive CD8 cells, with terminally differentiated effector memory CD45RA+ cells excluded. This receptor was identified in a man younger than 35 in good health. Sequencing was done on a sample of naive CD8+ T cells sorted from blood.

The CDR3 sequence is CASSLGLPANYGYTF. CDR3 nucleotides: TGTGCCAGCAGCTTAGGGCTTCCAGCTAACTATGGCTACACCTTC. This chain links TRBV7-9 with TRBJ1-2; D is undetermined. Germline CDR1 SEHNR, CDR2 FQNEAQ (reference sequence). V lost 1 base, J lost 0 bases, and 9 bases lay in between. There are 15 residues in the CDR3.